This passage covers 29 T cell receptor beta chains from one sample sequenced in a study of response to subunit inactivated influenza vaccine. TCRdb reprocessed the RT-PCR reads via MiXCR and lists one record per CDR3 protein. The table lists about 620,000 distinct CDR3 sequences, about 12% of them singletons. This sample comprised PBMCs from blood, obtained on the day of vaccination. These receptors were obtained from a man between 50 and 59 years old who received an inactivated influenza vaccine.

This clonotype has a handful of counts. The V call is TRBV20-1, the J call TRBJ2-7, with 14 bases matching TRBD2. CDR3 length: 14 amino acids. V was clipped by 5 bases and J by 4 bases; unmatched bases: 4. Germline V gene lookup returns CDR1 DFQATT and CDR2 SNEGSKA (reference sequence). CDR3 bases: TGCAGTGCTGGACTAGCGGGAGGTGGTTACGAGCAGTACTTC. Its protein product is CSAGLAGGGYEQYF.

This rearrangement joins TRBV12-3 or TRBV12-4 to TRBJ2-1, with 11 bases that match TRBD2. The CDR3 runs to 14 residues. V was clipped by 4 bases and J by 9 bases; unmatched bases: 5. The CDR3: CASSSSGGKGEQFF. CDR3 coding DNA: TGTGCCAGCAGTTCTAGCGGGGGGAAGGGTGAGCAGTTCTTC.

The genes are TRBV11-2 and TRBJ2-2; D ambiguous. Trimming stripped 5 bases from V and 5 bases from J, with 9 bases between. The CDR3 loop spans 13 amino acids. Germline V lookup: CDR1 SGHAT, CDR2 FQNNGV. The CDR3 reads CASSIYTTGELFF. In nucleotides, the CDR3 is TGTGCCAGCAGCATATACACAACCGGGGAGCTGTTTTTT.

This clonotype was counted only a few times. The chain uses TRBV4-1 and TRBJ2-2; 7 bases are shared with TRBD1. CDR3 length: 15 amino acids. Looked up from germline, CDR1 is MGHRA and CDR2 is YSYEKL. J was trimmed by 6 bases and V by 1 base; bases with no gene match: 5. As DNA, the CDR3 is TGCGCCAGCAGCCAAGGAACAGGGGATTCCGGGGAGCTGTTTTTT. Translated: CASSQGTGDSGELFF.

The genes are TRBV12-3 or TRBV12-4 and TRBJ2-3; 7 bases align to TRBD2. This CDR3 comprises 15 residues. V shed 6 bases, J shed 1 base, and the junction held 7 bases outside the gene matches. DNA for the CDR3: TGTGCCAGCAGCCCGTTTGGACTAGGCACAGATACGCAGTATTTT. The encoded protein is CASSPFGLGTDTQYF.

The rearrangement joins TRBV11-1 to TRBJ1-4; the D is unclear. Germline CDR1 and CDR2: SGHAT and FQDESV (reference sequence). This CDR3 has 16 amino acids. The V and J ends lost 1 base and 5 bases respectively, with 14 bases between them. CDR3 protein: CASSLVPGTPNEKLFF. Here the CDR3 DNA reads TGTGCCAGCAGCTTAGTCCCAGGAACCCCAAATGAAAAACTGTTTTTT.

This clonotype was counted at least ten times. The chain carries TRBV6-1 and TRBJ1-5; D unclear. Per the germline V gene, CDR1 is MNHNS and CDR2 is SASEGT. This CDR3 spans 14 amino acids. The ends were cut back, 3 bases at V and 1 base at J, with 7 bases in the middle. CDR3 in amino acids: CASSETGSNQPQHF. The CDR3 bases are TGTGCCAGCAGTGAGACGGGCAGCAATCAGCCCCAGCATTTT.

The V gene is TRBV12-3 or TRBV12-4, the J gene TRBJ2-5; D is uncertain. The CDR3 is made up of 13 amino acids. Trimming removed 6 bases from V and 3 bases from J, with 11 bases in between. The chain's CDR3 is CASRRSAEETQYF. The DNA of the CDR3 is TGTGCCAGCAGACGATCGGCAGAAGAGACCCAGTACTTC.

This chain joins TRBV9 and TRBJ2-5; D is possibly TRBD1 (5 bases). Germline loops: CDR1 SGDLS, CDR2 YYNGEE. With 3 bases removed from V and 1 base from J, the gap between germline ends came to 16 bases. CDR3 length: 16 amino acids. CDR3 sequence: CASSGTSYGFQETQYF. DNA of the CDR3: TGTGCCAGCAGCGGGACATCTTATGGGTTCCAAGAGACCCAGTACTTC.

This chain joins TRBV14 and TRBJ1-2, with D uncertain. V lost 0 bases to trimming and J lost 6 bases, with 17 bases between them. CDR3 length equals 16 residues. Germline V CDR1 and CDR2: SGHDN, FVKESK. CDR3 DNA: TGTGCCAGCAGCCAAGATTATTGGGGATCTCGGGATGGCTACACCTTC. Translated: CASSQDYWGSRDGYTF.

This clonotype has more than one count but fewer than ten. This chain uses TRBV6-5 with TRBJ2-1; D is tentatively TRBD1 or TRBD2 (7 bases each). V was pared by 2 bases and J by 0 bases, with 11 bases between. The CDR3 contains 16 residues. Per germline, CDR1 MNHEY and CDR2 SVGAGI. The CDR3 reads CASSYSGDSSYNEQFF. In nucleotides, the CDR3 is TGTGCCAGCAGTTACAGCGGGGACAGCTCCTACAATGAGCAGTTCTTC.

This chain joins TRBV20-1 and TRBJ2-4, with 14 bases matching TRBD2. The CDR3 has 17 amino acids. The germline gives CDR1 DFQATT, CDR2 SNEGSKA (reference sequence). Trimming took 4 bases from V and 0 from J; bases not matched to a gene: 5. The CDR3 nucleotides read TGCAGTGCTATCCGGACTAGCGGGGGGATAGCCAAAAACATTCAGTACTTC. It specifies CSAIRTSGGIAKNIQYF.

The rearrangement uses TRBV10-2 and TRBJ2-7; 8 bases align to TRBD1. Germline V CDR1 and CDR2: WSHSY, SAAADI. V trimming: 4 bases; J trimming: 1 base; junction bases outside the gene matches: 6. The CDR3 consists of 15 residues. The CDR3 reads CASSATRTGSYEQYF. DNA of the CDR3: TGCGCCAGCAGTGCAACTAGGACAGGGTCCTACGAGCAGTACTTC.

This clonotype was recorded a few times. The CDR3 sequence: CASSLDQSTYEQYF. DNA for the CDR3: TGCGCCAGCAGCTTAGACCAATCGACTTACGAGCAGTACTTC. The chain recombines TRBV5-1 with TRBJ2-7; D remains ambiguous. The CDR3 loop spans 14 amino acids. Per the germline V gene, CDR1 is SGHRS and CDR2 is YFSETQ. V lost 2 bases and J lost 4, with 13 bases in between.

The rearrangement joins TRBV12-3 or TRBV12-4 to TRBJ1-3; D is undetermined. The CDR3 loop spans 16 amino acids. Trimming took 6 bases from V and 1 from J, leaving 16 bases between them. CDR3: CASRPSGLLSGNTIYF. In DNA form, the CDR3 reads TGTGCCAGCAGGCCCTCTGGCTTATTATCTGGAAACACCATATATTTT.

There are a few counts of this clonotype. The chain uses TRBV12-3 or TRBV12-4 and TRBJ2-1, with D hard to call. Trimming took 6 bases from V and 8 from J, leaving 11 bases between them. CDR3 length equals 12 residues. Written as DNA, the CDR3 is TGTGCCAGCAGACCCGACTTGGATGAGCAGTTCTTC. Translating gives CASRPDLDEQFF.

The rearrangement uses TRBV29-1 and TRBJ1-4; D might be TRBD1 (5 bases). Germline V gene lookup returns CDR1 SQVTM and CDR2 ANQGSEA. Deletions cut 7 bases from V and 0 bases from J, with 12 bases between. The CDR3 is 14 residues long. The chain's CDR3 is CSAVGPATNEKLFF. The CDR3 nucleotides read TGCAGCGCAGTGGGGCCAGCAACTAATGAAAAACTGTTTTTT.

This clonotype was seen ten or more times. V is TRBV10-3 and J is TRBJ2-7; D might be TRBD1 (5 bases). Trimming stripped 8 bases from V and 3 bases from J, with 8 bases between. Germline V gene lookup returns CDR1 ENHRY and CDR2 SYGVKD. This CDR3 is 11 amino acids long. Here the CDR3 DNA reads TGTGCCATCCTGGACAACTACGAGCAGTACTTC. Translated: CAILDNYEQYF.

The chain recombines TRBV25-1 with TRBJ2-3; 14 bases line up with TRBD2. The germline V gene has CDR1 MGHDK and CDR2 SYGVNS. The CDR3 covers 17 residues. V gave up 1 base and J gave up 4 bases; unmatched junction bases: 4. The CDR3 nucleotides are TGTGCCAGCAGTGAATGGAGACTAGCGGGAGGGCCAGATACGCAGTATTTT. Residues: CASSEWRLAGGPDTQYF. The full variable domain, in which reference TRBV25-1 and TRBJ2-3 provide the parts outside the CDR3, is EADIYQTPRYLVIGTGKKITLECSQTMGHDKMYWYQQDPGMELHLIHYSYGVNSTEKGDLSSESTVSRIRTEHFPLTLESARPSHTSQYLCASSEWRLAGGPDTQYFGPGTRLTVL.

J is TRBJ2-1 and V is TRBV10-2; unclear D gene. CDR3 length equals 11 residues. In germline, CDR1 is WSHSY, CDR2 SAAADI. Trimming cost V 7 bases and J 2 bases, with 3 bases left between them. The DNA of the CDR3 is TGCGCCAGCACGGCCTACAATGAGCAGTTCTTC. This gives the protein CASTAYNEQFF.

The V and J genes are TRBV7-2 and TRBJ2-5, with a possible D match to TRBD1 (6 bases). The CDR3 is 14 amino acids. V lost 5 bases and J 5 bases, leaving 15 bases between the germline ends. The germline gives CDR1 SGHTA, CDR2 FQGNSA. CDR3 nucleotides: TGTGCCAGCAGCCTCTTCAGGGGCGGGGAGACCCAGTACTTC. It encodes CASSLFRGGETQYF.

The genes are TRBV6-2 or TRBV6-3 and TRBJ2-7, with unresolved D. The CDR3 is 13 residues long. V lost 0 bases and J 3 bases, leaving 6 bases between the germline ends. Germline lookup yields CDR1 MNHEY and CDR2 SVGEGT. CDR3: CASSYSLYYEQYF. CDR3 DNA sequence: TGTGCCAGCAGTTACTCCCTGTACTACGAGCAGTACTTC.

The chain joins TRBV29-1 to TRBJ2-7; 9 bases agree with TRBD2. V dropped 3 bases and J dropped 3; count of bases not matched to a gene: 3. The CDR3 runs 13 residues. From germline, CDR1 is SQVTM and CDR2 ANQGSEA. In DNA, the CDR3 is TGCAGCGTTGAGGTAGCGGGAGACTACGAGCAGTACTTC. Translating gives CSVEVAGDYEQYF.

V and J are TRBV5-6 and TRBJ2-5; the D gene is possibly TRBD1 (6 bases). The CDR3 runs to 14 residues. Between the trimmed V and J ends, which lost 2 bases and 3 bases, there was a span of 11 bases. The germline V gene encodes CDR1 SGHDT and CDR2 YYEEEE. The CDR3 protein is CASSLQGIEETQYF. CDR3 coding DNA: TGTGCCAGCAGCTTACAGGGAATAGAAGAGACCCAGTACTTC.

This clonotype appeared a few times. The chain uses TRBV29-1 and TRBJ2-6; either TRBD1 or TRBD2 may fit D (5 bases each). The CDR3 runs to 17 residues. The germline V and J ends were trimmed by 5 bases and 4 bases, with 21 bases remaining between them. Germline values: CDR1 SQVTM, CDR2 ANQGSEA. The CDR3, as DNA: TGCAGCGTTCGAGGGGAGAAACCTACGACCGGGGCCAACGTCCTGACTTTC. It is translated as CSVRGEKPTTGANVLTF.

This clonotype was found a few times. CDR3 in amino acids: CSALLAGGMNYEQYF. The CDR3 bases are TGCAGTGCGTTACTAGCGGGAGGGATGAACTACGAGCAGTACTTC. The rearrangement uses TRBV20-1 and TRBJ2-7; TRBD2 matches 13 bases. Germline values: CDR1 DFQATT, CDR2 SNEGSKA (reference sequence). The CDR3 covers 15 residues. V lost 6 bases and J lost 3; bases outside the gene matches: 8.

The sample holds a few counts of this clonotype. This chain uses TRBV5-1 with TRBJ2-5; D remains ambiguous. The CDR3 totals 15 residues. V was shortened by 0 bases and J by 2 bases, with 11 bases between the two germline ends. CDR1 SGHRS and CDR2 YFSETQ come from the germline V gene. DNA for the CDR3: TGCGCCAGCAGCTTGGGGACCCCTCTACAAGAGACCCAGTACTTC. Amino acids: CASSLGTPLQETQYF.

The chain combines TRBV18 with TRBJ2-1; possibly TRBD1 for D (6 bases). The V and J ends lost 6 bases and 0 bases respectively, with 15 bases between them. Germline V gene data show CDR1 as KGHSH and CDR2 as LQKENI. The CDR3 is made up of 16 amino acids. The CDR3 loop reads CASSYQDRSSYNEQFF. The CDR3 coding sequence is TGTGCCAGCTCCTACCAAGACAGGAGCTCCTACAATGAGCAGTTCTTC.

At least ten counts were recorded for this clonotype. The V and J genes are TRBV12-3 or TRBV12-4 and TRBJ1-1; perhaps TRBD1 as D (6 bases). Trimming removed 6 bases at V and 1 base at J, with 9 bases between. The CDR3 runs to 13 residues. Here the CDR3 reads CASSRTENTEAFF. DNA of the CDR3: TGTGCCAGCAGCCGGACAGAGAACACTGAAGCTTTCTTT.